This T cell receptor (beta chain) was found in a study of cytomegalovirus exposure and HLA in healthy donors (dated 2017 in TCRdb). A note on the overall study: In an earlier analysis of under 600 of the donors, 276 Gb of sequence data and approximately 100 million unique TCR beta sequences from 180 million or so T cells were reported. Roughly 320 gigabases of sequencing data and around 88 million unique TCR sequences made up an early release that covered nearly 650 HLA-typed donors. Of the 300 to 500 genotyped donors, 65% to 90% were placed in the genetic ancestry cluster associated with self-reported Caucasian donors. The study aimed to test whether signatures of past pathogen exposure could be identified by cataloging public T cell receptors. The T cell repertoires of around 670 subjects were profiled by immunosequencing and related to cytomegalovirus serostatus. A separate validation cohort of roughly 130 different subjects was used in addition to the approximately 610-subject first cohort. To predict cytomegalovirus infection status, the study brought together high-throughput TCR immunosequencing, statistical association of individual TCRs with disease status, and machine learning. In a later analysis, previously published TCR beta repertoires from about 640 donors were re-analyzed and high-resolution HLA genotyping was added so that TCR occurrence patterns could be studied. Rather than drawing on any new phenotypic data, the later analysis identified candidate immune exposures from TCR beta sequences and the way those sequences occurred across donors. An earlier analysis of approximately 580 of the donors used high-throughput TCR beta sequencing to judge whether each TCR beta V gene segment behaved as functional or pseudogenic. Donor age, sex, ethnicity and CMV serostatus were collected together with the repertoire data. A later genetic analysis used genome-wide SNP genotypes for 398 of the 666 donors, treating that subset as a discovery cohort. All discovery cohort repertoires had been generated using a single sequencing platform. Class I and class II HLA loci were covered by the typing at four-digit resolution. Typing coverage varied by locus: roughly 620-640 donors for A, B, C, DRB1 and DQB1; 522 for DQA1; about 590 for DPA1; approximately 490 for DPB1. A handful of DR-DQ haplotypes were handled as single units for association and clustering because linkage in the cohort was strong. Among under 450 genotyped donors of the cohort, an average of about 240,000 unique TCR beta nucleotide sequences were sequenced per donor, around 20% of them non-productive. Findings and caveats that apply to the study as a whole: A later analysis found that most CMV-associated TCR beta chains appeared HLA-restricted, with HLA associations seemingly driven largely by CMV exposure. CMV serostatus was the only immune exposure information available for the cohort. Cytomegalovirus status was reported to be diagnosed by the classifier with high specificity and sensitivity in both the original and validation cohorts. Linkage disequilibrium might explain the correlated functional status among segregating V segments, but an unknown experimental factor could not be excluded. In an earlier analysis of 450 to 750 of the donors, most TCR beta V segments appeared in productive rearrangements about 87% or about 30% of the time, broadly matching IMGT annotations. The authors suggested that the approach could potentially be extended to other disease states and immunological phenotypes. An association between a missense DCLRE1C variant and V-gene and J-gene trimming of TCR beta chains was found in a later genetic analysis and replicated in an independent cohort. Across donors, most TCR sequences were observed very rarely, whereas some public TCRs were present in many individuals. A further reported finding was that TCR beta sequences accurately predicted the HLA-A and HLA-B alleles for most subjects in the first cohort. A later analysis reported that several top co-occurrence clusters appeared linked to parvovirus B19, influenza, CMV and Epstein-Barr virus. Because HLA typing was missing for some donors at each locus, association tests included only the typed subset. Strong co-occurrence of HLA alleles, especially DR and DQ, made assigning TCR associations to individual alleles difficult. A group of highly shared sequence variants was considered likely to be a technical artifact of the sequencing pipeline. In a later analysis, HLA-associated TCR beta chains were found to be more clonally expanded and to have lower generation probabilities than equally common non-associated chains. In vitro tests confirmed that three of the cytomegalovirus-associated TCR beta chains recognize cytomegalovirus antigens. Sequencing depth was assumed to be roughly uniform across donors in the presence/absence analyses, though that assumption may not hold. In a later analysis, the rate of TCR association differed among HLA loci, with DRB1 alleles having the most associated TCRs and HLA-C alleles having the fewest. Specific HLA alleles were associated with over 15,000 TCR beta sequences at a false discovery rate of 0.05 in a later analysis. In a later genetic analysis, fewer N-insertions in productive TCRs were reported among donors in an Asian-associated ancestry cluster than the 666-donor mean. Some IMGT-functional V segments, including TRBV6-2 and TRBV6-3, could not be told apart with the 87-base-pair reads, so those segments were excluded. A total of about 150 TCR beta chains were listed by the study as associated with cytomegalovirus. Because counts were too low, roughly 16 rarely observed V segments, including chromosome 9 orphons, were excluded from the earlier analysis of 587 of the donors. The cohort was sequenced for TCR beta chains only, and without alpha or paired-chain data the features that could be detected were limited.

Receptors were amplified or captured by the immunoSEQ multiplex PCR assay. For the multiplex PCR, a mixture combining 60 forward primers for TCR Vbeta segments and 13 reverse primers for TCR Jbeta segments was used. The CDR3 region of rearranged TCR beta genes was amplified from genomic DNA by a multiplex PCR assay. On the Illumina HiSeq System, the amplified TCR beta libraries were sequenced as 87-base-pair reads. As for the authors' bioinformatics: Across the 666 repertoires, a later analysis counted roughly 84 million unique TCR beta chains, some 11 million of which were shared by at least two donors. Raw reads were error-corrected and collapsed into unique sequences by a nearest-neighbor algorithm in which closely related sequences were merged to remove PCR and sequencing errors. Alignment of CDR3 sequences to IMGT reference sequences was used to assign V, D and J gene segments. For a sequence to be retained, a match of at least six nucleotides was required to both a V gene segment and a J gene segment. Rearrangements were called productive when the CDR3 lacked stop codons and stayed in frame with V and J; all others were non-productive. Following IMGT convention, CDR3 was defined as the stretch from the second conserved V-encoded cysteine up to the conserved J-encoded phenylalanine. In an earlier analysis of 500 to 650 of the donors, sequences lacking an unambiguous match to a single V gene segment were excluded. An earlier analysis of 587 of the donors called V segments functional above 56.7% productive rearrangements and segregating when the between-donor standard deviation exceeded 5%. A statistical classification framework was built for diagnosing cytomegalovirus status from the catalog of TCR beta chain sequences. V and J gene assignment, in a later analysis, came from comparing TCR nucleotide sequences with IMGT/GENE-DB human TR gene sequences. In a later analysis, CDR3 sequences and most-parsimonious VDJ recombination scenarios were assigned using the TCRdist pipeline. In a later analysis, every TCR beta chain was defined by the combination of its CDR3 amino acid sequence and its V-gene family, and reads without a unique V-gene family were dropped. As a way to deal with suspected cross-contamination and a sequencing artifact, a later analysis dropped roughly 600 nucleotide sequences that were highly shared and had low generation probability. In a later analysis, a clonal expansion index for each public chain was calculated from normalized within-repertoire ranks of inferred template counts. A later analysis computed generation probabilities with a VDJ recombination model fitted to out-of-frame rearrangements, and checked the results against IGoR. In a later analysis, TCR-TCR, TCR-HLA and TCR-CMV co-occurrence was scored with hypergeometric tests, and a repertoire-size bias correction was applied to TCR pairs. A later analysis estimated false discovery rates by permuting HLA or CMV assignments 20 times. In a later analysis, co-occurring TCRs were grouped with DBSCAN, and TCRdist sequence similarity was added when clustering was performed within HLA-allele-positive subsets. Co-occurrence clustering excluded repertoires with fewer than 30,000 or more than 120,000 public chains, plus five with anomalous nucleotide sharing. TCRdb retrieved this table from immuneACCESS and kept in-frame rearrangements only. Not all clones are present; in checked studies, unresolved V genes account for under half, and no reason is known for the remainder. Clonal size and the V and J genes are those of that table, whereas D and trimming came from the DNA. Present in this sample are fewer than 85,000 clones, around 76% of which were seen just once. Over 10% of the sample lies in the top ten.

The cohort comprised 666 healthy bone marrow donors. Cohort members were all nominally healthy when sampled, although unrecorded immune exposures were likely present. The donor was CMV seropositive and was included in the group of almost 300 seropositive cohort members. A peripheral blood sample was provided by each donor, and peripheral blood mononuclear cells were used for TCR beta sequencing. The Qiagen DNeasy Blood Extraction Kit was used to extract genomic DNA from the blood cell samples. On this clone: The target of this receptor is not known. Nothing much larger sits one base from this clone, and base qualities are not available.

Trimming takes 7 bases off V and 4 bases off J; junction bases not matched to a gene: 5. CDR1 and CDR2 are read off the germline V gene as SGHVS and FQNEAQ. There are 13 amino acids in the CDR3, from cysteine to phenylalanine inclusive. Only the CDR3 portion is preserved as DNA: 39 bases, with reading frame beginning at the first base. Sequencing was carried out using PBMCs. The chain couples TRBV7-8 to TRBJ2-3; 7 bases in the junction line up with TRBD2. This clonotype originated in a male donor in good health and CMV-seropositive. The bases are TGTGCCAGCACGGTCCGGGGGGCAGATACGCAGTATTTT. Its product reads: CASTVRGADTQYF.